This T cell receptor (beta chain) is drawn from a study of T cells after yellow fever vaccination. Study-wide context: For low cell numbers, libraries were made with SMART-Seq v4 Ultra Low Input. Overall study findings and caveats: Abundant bulk-derived clonotypes could contaminate FACS-sorted repertoires. Post-booster reappearance was seen for most primary-vaccination clones (roughly 97% CD4, roughly 86% CD8).

Production of TCR cDNA was by 5'RACE template switching, which also added a universal primer site and UMIs. TCRdb analysed the 5' RACE reads with MiXCR anew, one entry per CDR3 protein. The repertoire consists of tens of thousands of distinct CDR3 sequences, with 7.4% occurring once and the leading ten covering less than 40%. The CDR3 extends over 14 amino acids. Per the germline V gene, CDR1 is MNHEY and CDR2 is SMNVEV (reference sequence). Trimming took 2 bases from V and 5 from J, leaving 11 bases between them. This clonotype was picked up many times. Antigen unknown. This chain connects TRBV27 to TRBJ2-3; weak D call: TRBD2 (6 bases). This receptor was taken from a young man who received the YFV17D yellow fever vaccine. The sequencing used CD8+ T cells sorted from PBMCs, collected 15 days after the yellow fever booster vaccination. The CDR3 spells CASSLGGSVDTQYF. The CDR3 DNA sequence: TGTGCCAGCAGTTTAGGAGGGTCGGTAGATACGCAGTATTTT.